The T cell receptor (beta chain) described here comes from a study of blood T cell repertoires in COVID-19. Overall study context: The United States, Italy and Spain supplied acute and convalescent COVID-19 samples. Sources were T cells, B-cell-depleted T cells, or PBMCs; the material itself was cDNA or gDNA.

There are 14 residues in the CDR3. The V end was cut by 6 bases, the J end by 5 bases, with 16 bases between. Germline V gene sequence: CDR1 LNHDA, CDR2 SQIVND (reference sequence). TCRdb's table, derived via immunoSEQ multiplex PCR, lists solely in-frame clones and lacks some. Here the sample spans roughly 400,000 clones, roughly 90% being singletons. Sequencing was carried out using PBMCs or T cells enriched from blood (not recorded which). The chain uses TRBV19 and TRBJ1-2; unclear D gene. This TCR derives from a woman under 30 who had been exposed to COVID-19. CDR3 region: CASSIDTSSYGYTF. CDR3 DNA sequence: TGTGCCAGTAGCATTGACACGAGTTCTTATGGCTACACCTTC.